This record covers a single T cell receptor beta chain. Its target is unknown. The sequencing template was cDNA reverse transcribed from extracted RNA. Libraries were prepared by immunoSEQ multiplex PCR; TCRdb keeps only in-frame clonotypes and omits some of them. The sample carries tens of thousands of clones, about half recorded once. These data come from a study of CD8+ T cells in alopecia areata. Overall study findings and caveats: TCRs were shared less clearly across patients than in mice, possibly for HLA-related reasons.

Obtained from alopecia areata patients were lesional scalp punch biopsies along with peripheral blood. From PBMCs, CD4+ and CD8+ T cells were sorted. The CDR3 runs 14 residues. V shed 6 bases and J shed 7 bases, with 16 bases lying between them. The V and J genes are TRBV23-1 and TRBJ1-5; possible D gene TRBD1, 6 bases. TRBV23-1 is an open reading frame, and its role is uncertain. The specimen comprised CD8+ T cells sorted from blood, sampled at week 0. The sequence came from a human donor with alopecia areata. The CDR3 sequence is CASSRWAGDQPQHF. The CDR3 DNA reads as TGCGCCAGCAGCCGGTGGGCAGGGGACCAGCCCCAGCATTTT.